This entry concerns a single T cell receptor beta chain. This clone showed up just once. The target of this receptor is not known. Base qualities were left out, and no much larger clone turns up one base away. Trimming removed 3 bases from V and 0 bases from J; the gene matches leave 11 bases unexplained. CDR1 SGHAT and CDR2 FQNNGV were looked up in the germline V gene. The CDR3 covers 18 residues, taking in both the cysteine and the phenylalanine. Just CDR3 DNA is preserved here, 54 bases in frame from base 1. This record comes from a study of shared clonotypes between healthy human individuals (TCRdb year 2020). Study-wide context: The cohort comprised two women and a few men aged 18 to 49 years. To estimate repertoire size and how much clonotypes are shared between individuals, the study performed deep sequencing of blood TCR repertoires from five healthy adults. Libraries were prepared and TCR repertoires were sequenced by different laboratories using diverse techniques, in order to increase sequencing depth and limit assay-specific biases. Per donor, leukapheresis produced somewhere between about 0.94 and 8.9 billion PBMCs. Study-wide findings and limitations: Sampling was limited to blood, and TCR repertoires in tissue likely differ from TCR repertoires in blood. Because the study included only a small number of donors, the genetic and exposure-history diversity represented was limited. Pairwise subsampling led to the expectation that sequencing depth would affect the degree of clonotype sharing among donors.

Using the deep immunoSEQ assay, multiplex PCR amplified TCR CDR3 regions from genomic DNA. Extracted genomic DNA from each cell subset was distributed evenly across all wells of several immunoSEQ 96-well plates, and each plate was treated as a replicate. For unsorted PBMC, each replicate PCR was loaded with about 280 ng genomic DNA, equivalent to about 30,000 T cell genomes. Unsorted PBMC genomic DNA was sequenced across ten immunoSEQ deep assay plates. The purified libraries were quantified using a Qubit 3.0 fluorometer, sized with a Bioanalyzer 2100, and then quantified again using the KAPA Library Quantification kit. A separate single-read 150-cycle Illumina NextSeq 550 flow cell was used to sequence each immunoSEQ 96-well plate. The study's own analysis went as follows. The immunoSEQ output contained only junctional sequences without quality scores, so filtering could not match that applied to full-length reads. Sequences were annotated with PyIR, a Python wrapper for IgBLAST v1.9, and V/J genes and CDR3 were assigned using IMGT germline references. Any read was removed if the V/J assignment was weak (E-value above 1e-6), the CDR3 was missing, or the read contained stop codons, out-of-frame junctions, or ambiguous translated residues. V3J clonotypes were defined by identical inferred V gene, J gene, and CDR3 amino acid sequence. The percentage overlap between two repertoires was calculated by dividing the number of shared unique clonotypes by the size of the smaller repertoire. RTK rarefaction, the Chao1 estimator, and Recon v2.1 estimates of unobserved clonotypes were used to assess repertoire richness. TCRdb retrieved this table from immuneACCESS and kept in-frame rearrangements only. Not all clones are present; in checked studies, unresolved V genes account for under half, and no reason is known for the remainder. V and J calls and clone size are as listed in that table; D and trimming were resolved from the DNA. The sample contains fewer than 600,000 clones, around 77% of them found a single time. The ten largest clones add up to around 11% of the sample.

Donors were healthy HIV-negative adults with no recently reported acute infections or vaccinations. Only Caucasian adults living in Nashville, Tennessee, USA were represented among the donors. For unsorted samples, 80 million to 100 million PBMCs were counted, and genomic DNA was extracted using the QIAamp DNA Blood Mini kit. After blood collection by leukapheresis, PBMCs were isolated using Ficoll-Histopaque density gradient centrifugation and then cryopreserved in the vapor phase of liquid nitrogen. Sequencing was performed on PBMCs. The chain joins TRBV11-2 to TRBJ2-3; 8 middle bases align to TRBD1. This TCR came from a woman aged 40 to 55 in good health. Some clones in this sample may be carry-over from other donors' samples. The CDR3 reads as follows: CASSLTGTGGTSTDTQYF. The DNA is TGTGCCAGCAGCTTGACCGGGACAGGAGGTACTAGCACAGATACGCAGTATTTT.